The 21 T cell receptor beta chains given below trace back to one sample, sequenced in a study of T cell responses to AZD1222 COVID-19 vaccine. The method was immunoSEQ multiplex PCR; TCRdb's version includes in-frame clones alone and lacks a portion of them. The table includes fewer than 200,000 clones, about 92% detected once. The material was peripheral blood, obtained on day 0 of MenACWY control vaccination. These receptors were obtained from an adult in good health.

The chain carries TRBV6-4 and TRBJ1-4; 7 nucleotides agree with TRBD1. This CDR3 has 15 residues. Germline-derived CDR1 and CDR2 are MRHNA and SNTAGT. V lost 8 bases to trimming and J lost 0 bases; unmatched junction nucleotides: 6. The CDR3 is CASRQGHTTNEKLFF. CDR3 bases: TGTGCCAGCCGACAGGGCCATACAACTAATGAAAAACTGTTTTTT.

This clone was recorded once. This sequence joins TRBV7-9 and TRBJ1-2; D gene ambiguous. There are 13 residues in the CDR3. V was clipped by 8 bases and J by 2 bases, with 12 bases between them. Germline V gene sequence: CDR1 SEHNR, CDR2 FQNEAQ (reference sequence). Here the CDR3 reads CASAARENYGYTF. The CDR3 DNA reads TGTGCCAGCGCCGCCCGGGAGAACTATGGCTACACCTTC. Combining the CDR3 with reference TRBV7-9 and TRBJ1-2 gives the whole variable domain DTGVSQNPRHKITKRGQNVTFRCDPISEHNRLYWYRQTLGQGPEFLTYFQNEAQLEKSRLLSDRFSAERPKGSFSTLEIQRTEQGDSAMYLCASAARENYGYTFGSGTRLTVV.

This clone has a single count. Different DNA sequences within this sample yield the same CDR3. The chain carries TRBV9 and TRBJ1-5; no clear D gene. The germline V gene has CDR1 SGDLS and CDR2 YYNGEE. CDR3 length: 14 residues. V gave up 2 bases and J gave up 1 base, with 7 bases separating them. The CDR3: CASSVSGSNQPQHF. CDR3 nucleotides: TGTGCCAGCAGCGTTTCCGGCAGCAATCAGCCCCAGCATTTT. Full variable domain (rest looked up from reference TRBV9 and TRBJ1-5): DSGVTQTPKHLITATGQRVTLRCSPRSGDLSVYWYQQSLDQGLQFLIQYYNGEERAKGNILERFSAQQFPDLHSELNLSSLELGDSALYFCASSVSGSNQPQHFGDGTRLSIL.

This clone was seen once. CDR3 in amino acids: CASSQDPSGSTDTQYF. The DNA of the CDR3 is TGTGCCAGCAGCCAAGATCCTAGCGGGAGCACAGATACGCAGTATTTT. The chain recombines TRBV3-1 (or the pseudogene TRBV3-2) with TRBJ2-3, with 8 bases that match TRBD2. CDR1 is LGHDT, CDR2 YNNKEL, per germline (reference sequence). V lost 0 bases to trimming and J lost 0 bases; unmatched junction nucleotides: 2. The CDR3 is 16 residues long.

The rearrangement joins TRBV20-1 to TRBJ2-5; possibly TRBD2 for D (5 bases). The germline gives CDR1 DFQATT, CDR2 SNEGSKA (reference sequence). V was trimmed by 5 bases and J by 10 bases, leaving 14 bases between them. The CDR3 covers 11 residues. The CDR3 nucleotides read TGCAGTGCTCAGAGTGGAGGTCACCAGTACTTC. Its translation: CSAQSGGHQYF.

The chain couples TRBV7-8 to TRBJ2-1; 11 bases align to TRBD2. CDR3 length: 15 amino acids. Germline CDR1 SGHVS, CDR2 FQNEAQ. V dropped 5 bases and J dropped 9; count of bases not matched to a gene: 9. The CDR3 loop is CASSPLSGRAIEQFF. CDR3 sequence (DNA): TGTGCCAGCAGCCCTCTTAGCGGGAGGGCCATTGAGCAGTTCTTC.

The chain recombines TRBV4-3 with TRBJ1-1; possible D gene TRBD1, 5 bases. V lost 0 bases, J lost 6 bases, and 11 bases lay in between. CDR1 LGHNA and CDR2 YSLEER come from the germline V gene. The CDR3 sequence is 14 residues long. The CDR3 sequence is CASSQDAGRAEAFF. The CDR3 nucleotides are TGCGCCAGCAGCCAAGATGCGGGGCGCGCTGAAGCTTTCTTT.

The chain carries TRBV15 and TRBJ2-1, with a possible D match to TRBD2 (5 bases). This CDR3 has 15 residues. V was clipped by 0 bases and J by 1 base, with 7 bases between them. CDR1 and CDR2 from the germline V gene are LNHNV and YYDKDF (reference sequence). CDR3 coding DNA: TGTGCCACCAGCAGAGATAGAGGGTCCTACAATGAGCAGTTCTTC. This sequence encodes CATSRDRGSYNEQFF.

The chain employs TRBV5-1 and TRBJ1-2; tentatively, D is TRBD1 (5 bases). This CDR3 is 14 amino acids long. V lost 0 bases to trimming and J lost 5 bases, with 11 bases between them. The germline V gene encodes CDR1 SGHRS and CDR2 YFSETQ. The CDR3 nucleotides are TGCGCCAGCAGCTTGGAAGGGGTCGGATATGGCTACACCTTC. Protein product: CASSLEGVGYGYTF. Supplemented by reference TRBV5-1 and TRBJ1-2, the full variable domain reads KAGVTQTPRYLIKTRGQQVTLSCSPISGHRSVSWYQQTPGQGLQFLFEYFSETQRNKGNFPGRFSGRQFSNSRSEMNVSTLELGDSALYLCASSLEGVGYGYTFGSGTRLTVV.

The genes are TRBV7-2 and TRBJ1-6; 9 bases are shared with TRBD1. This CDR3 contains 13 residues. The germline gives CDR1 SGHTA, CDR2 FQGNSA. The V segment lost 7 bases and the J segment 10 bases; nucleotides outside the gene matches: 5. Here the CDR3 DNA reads TGTGCCAGCACTCGGACAGGGGACTCACCCCTCCACTTT. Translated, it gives CASTRTGDSPLHF.

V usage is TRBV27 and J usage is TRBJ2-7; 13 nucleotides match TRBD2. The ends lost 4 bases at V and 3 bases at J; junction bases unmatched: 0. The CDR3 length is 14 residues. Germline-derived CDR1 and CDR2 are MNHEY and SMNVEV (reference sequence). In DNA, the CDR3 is TGTGCCAGCAGTTGGACTAGCGGGAGCTACGAGCAGTACTTC. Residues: CASSWTSGSYEQYF.

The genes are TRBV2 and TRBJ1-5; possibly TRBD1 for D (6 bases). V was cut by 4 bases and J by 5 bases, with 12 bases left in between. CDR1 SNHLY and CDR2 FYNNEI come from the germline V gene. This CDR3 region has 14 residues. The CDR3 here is CASSGRGGDQPQHF. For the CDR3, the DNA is TGTGCCAGCAGTGGACGAGGGGGGGATCAGCCCCAGCATTTT.

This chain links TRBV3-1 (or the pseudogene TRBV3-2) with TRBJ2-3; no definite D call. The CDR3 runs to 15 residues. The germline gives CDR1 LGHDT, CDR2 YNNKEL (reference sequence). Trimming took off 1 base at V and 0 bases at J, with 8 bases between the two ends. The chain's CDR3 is CASSQVAASTDTQYF. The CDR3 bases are TGTGCCAGCAGCCAAGTTGCGGCAAGCACAGATACGCAGTATTTT.

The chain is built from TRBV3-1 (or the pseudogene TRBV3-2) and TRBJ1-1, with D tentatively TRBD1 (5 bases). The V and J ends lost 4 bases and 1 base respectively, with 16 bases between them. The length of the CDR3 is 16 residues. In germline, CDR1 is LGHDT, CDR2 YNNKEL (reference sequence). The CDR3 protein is CASSPNSGLTNTEAFF. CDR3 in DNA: TGTGCCAGCAGCCCGAATTCGGGACTCACGAACACTGAAGCTTTCTTT.

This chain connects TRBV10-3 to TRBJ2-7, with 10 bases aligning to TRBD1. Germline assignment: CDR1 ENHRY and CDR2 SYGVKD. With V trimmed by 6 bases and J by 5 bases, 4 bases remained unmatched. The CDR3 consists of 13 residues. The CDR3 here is CAIRGTGEDEQYF. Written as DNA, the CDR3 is TGTGCCATCAGAGGGACAGGGGAAGACGAGCAGTACTTC.

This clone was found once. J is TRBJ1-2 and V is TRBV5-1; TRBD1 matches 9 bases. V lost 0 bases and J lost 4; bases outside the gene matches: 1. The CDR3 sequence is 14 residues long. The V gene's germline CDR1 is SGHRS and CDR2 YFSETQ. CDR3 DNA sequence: TGCGCCAGCAGCTTGGGGGGACAGGGCTATGGCTACACCTTC. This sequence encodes CASSLGGQGYGYTF. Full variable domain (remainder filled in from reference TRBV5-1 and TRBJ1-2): KAGVTQTPRYLIKTRGQQVTLSCSPISGHRSVSWYQQTPGQGLQFLFEYFSETQRNKGNFPGRFSGRQFSNSRSEMNVSTLELGDSALYLCASSLGGQGYGYTFGSGTRLTVV.

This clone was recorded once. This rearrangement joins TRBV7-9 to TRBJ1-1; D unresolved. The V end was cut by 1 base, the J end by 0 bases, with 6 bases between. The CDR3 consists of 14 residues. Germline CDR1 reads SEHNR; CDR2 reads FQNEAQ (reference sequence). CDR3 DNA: TGTGCCAGCAGCTTAGGATTGGTGAACACTGAAGCTTTCTTT. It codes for CASSLGLVNTEAFF.

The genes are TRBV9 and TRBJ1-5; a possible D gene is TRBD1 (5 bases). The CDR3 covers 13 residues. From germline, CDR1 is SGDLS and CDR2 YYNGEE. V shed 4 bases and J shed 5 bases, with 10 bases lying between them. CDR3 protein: CASSSRGDQPQHF. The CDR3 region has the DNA TGTGCCAGCAGCTCAAGGGGAGATCAGCCCCAGCATTTT.

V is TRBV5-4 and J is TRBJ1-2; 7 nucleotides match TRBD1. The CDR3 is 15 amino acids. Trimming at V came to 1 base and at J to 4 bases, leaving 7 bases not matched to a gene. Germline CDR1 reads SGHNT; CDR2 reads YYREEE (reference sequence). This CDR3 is CASSLKGAELYGYTF. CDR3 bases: TGTGCCAGCAGCTTGAAGGGGGCAGAGCTCTATGGCTACACCTTC.

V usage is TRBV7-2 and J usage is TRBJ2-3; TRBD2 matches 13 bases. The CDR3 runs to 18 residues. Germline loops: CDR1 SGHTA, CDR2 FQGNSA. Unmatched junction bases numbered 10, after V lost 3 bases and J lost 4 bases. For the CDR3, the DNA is TGTGCCAGCAGCTTGGGGACTAGCGGGACGGGGGCAGCAGATACGCAGTATTTT. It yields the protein CASSLGTSGTGAADTQYF.

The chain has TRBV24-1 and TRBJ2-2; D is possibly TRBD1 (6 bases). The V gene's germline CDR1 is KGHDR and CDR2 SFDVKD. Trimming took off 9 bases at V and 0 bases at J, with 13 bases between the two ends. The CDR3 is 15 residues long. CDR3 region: CATAPGQSNTGELFF. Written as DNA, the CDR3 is TGTGCCACCGCCCCGGGACAATCGAACACCGGGGAGCTGTTTTTT.